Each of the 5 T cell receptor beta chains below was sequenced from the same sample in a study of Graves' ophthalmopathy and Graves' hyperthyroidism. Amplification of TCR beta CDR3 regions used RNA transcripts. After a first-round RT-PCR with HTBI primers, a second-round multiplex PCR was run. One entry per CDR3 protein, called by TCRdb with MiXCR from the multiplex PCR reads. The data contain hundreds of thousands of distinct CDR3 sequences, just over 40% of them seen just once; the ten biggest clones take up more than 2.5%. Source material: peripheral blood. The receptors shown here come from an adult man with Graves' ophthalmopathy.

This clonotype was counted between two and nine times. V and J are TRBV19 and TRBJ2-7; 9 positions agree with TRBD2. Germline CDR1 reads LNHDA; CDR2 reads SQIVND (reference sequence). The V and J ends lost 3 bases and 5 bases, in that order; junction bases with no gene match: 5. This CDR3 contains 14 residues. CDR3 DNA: TGTGCCAGTAGTATGGGGCTAGCGGGAAACGAGCAGTACTTC. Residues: CASSMGLAGNEQYF.

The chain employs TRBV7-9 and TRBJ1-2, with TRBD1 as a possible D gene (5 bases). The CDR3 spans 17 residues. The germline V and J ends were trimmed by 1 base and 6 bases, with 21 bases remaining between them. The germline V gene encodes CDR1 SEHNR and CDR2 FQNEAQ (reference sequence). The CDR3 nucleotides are TGTGCCAGCAGCTTAGTGGATCTAATAGGGCAGGGAGATGGCTACACCTTC. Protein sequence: CASSLVDLIGQGDGYTF.

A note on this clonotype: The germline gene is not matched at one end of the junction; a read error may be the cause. The CDR3 region is CGATGTPMAYEQYF. CDR3 bases: TGCGGTGCTACCGGGACCCCGATGGCATACGAGCAGTACTTC. The J gene is TRBJ2-7, the V gene TRBV20-1; D is perhaps TRBD1 or TRBD2 (5 bases each). Looked up from germline, CDR1 is DFQATT and CDR2 is SNEGSKA (reference sequence). CDR3 length: 14 residues.

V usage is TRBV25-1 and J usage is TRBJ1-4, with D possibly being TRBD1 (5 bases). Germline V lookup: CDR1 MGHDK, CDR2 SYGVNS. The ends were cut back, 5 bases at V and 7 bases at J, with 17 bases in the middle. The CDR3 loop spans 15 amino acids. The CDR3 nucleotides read TGTGCCAGCAGTTACTCGCAGGGTTCGGGTGAAAAACTGTTTTTT. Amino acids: CASSYSQGSGEKLFF.

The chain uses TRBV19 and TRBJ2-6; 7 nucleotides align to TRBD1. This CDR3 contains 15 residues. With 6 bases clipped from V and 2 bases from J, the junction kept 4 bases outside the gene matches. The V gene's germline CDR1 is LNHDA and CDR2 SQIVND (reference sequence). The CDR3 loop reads CASRTQGAGANVLTF. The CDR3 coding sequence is TGTGCCAGTAGGACCCAGGGGGCTGGGGCCAACGTCCTGACTTTC.